The rows below give T cell receptor beta chains drawn from one sample of a study of cytomegalovirus exposure and HLA in healthy donors. Only in-frame clones appear in the TCRdb table, and some are missing; sequencing was by immunoSEQ multiplex PCR. Among around 190,000 clones listed, 79% were seen once. The sequencing input was PBMCs. These receptor sequences come from a woman in her twenties or thirties in good health and CMV-seropositive. Both conserved end residues are part of each CDR3. Fields, in order: clone size, V gene, D gene, J gene, CDR3 protein, CDR3 DNA. D genes are given only for firm matches. Expanded clones are given a class, and other clones once, few, many or no size at all.

>NA|TRBV13|NA|TRBJ2-3
CASSLQGPTDTQYF
TGTGCCAGCAGCTTACAGGGGCCCACAGATACGCAGTATTTT
>NA|TRBV4-1|NA|TRBJ2-1
CASSPFPGLKSGSYNEQFF
TGCGCCAGCAGCCCCTTCCCGGGACTCAAATCGGGCTCCTACAATGAGCAGTTCTTC
>once|TRBV27|TRBD2|TRBJ2-7
CASSLYGLAGAYEQYF
TGTGCCAGCAGTTTATATGGACTAGCGGGCGCCTACGAGCAGTACTTC
>NA|TRBV7-9|NA|TRBJ1-1
CASSLSSGRNTEAFF
TGTGCCAGCAGCTTAAGTTCGGGGAGGAACACTGAAGCTTTCTTT
>NA|TRBV2|NA|TRBJ1-5
CASSGQGLNQPQHF
TGTGCCAGCAGTGGTCAGGGGTTGAATCAGCCCCAGCATTTT
>NA|TRBV10-2|TRBD2|TRBJ2-1
CASSESTSGRPYNEQFF
TGCGCCAGCAGTGAGTCCACTAGCGGGAGGCCCTACAATGAGCAGTTCTTC
>NA|TRBV27|TRBD2|TRBJ2-2
CASHPLAGATGELFF
TGTGCCAGCCACCCGCTAGCGGGAGCTACCGGGGAGCTGTTTTTT
>NA|TRBV29-1|NA|TRBJ1-1
CSVALGGHTEAFF
TGCAGCGTTGCCCTGGGAGGACACACTGAAGCTTTCTTT
>NA|TRBV4-3|TRBD2|TRBJ2-7
CASSQGGLAGKYEQYF
TGCGCCAGCAGCCAAGGTGGGCTAGCGGGAAAATACGAGCAGTACTTC
>NA|TRBV5-4|TRBD1|TRBJ1-2
CASSPTPTGGNYGYTF
TGTGCCAGCAGCCCAACGCCGACAGGGGGCAACTATGGCTACACCTTC
>NA|TRBV6-5|TRBD1|TRBJ2-7
CASRLTGLGVNEQYF
TGTGCCAGCAGGTTGACAGGGCTTGGCGTCAACGAGCAGTACTTC
>NA|TRBV19|NA|TRBJ2-7
CASSLSWGLYEQYF
TGTGCCAGTAGTTTGTCCTGGGGGCTCTACGAGCAGTACTTC
>NA|TRBV5-1|NA|TRBJ1-1
CASSLPRVNTEAFF
TGCGCCAGCAGCTTGCCCAGGGTGAACACTGAAGCTTTCTTT
>NA|TRBV30|NA|TRBJ2-7
CAWGLLFSYEQYF
TGTGCCTGGGGACTTCTTTTCTCCTACGAGCAGTACTTC
>NA|TRBV6-1|TRBD1|TRBJ2-7
CASNGTGAYEQYF
TGTGCCAGCAACGGGACAGGAGCCTACGAGCAGTACTTC
>NA|TRBV5-1|TRBD1|TRBJ2-1
CASADRSSYNEQFF
TGCGCCAGCGCGGACAGGAGCTCCTACAATGAGCAGTTCTTC